This T cell receptor (beta chain) was observed in a study of vaccination effects on CD4 cells after COVID-19. Across the study: Samples came from a couple of convalescent patients 16 days and one week before vaccination.

Before any sequencing was done, the ViraFEST assay used viral peptide pools to expand antigen-specific CD4+ T cells. Upon completion of around 9 days in culture, CD4+ T cells were isolated. This individual contracted SARS-CoV-2 between March and December 2020, as verified by PCR. The method was immunoSEQ multiplex PCR; TCRdb's version includes in-frame clones alone and lacks a portion of them. The sample has 40,000 or so clones, around 72% seen once. Concerning this clone: Its antigen remains unidentified.

This sequence was found in a human donor who had a prior SARS-CoV-2 infection. Specimen: CD4+ T cells from PBMCs cultured with a peptide pool, collected before COVID-19 vaccination.

The chain's CDR3 is CASSPRLSSYEQYF. The CDR3 DNA follows: TGTGCCAGCAGTCCTAGACTATCAAGCTACGAGCAGTACTTC. The rearrangement links TRBV7-2 to TRBJ2-7; D might be TRBD2 (5 bases). V lost 6 bases and J lost 3, with 15 bases in between. The CDR3 covers 14 residues. Germline V gene sequence: CDR1 SGHTA, CDR2 FQGNSA.